Presented here are 25 T cell receptor beta chains from one specimen sequenced in a study of vaccination effects on CD4 cells after COVID-19. With the ViraFEST assay, the study expanded antigen-specific CD4+ T cells using viral peptide pools, then sequenced them. Following a roughly 9-day culture, CD4+ T cells were purified. Two doses of either BNT162b2 or mRNA-1273 were given to each participant. Clones were sequenced by immunoSEQ multiplex PCR, and TCRdb holds only the in-frame ones, with some missing. The sample shows about 33,000 clones, around 82% of them seen only once. These receptors lack a known antigen. The source material was CD4+ T cells from PBMCs cultured with HCoV-NL63 spike peptides, sampled after COVID-19 vaccination. The receptors shown here come from a human donor who received a COVID-19 vaccine. Some clones in this sample may be carry-over from other donors' samples.

V and J are TRBV6-5 and TRBJ1-1; possibly TRBD1 for D (6 bases). The germline CDR1 and CDR2 sequences are MNHEY and SVGAGI. The CDR3 extends over 14 amino acids. V lost 6 bases and J 1 base, leaving 12 bases between the germline ends. The CDR3 loop is CASSSPGANTEAFF. CDR3 DNA sequence: TGTGCCAGCAGCTCCCCAGGGGCGAACACTGAAGCTTTCTTT.

The V gene is TRBV4-1, the J gene TRBJ1-2; a weak D match, TRBD1 (5 bases). Trimming cost V 8 bases and J 2 bases, with 9 bases left between them. Germline V gene sequence: CDR1 MGHRA, CDR2 YSYEKL. The CDR3 runs 12 residues. The CDR3, as DNA: TGCGCCAGCCATAGGGACAACTATGGCTACACCTTC. Translating it yields CASHRDNYGYTF.

The V gene is TRBV25-1, the J gene TRBJ2-5; 9 nucleotides match TRBD1. This CDR3 spans 18 amino acids. CDR1 is MGHDK and CDR2 is SYGVNS in the germline V gene. V lost 5 bases to trimming and J lost 5 bases; unmatched junction nucleotides: 18. The DNA for the CDR3 is TGTGCCAGCAGTAAGACAGGGGGAGCTCTACTGGGGGGGGAGACCCAGTACTTC. Translation gives CASSKTGGALLGGETQYF.

V gene TRBV21-1 combines with J gene TRBJ1-3. TRBV21-1 is a pseudogene locus. CDR3 length: 20 residues. The CDR3 bases are TGTGCCAGCAGCAAAGTTATTGTCGGCCTGGGAGGGGCCCTTAGAAACACCATATATTTT. It codes for CASSKVIVGLGGALRNTIYF.

The V call is TRBV29-1, the J call TRBJ1-1, with TRBD1 matching 11 bases. The CDR3 spans 14 residues. The germline CDR1 and CDR2 sequences are SQVTM and ANQGSEA. V dropped 6 bases and J dropped 5; count of bases not matched to a gene: 8. In DNA form, the CDR3 reads TGCAGCGTCCGGGACAGGGGGTTAATGACTGAAGCTTTCTTT. Its translation: CSVRDRGLMTEAFF.

The rearrangement links TRBV6-2 or TRBV6-3 to TRBJ2-7; D is perhaps TRBD1 (6 bases). Germline lookup yields CDR1 MNHEY and CDR2 SVGEGT. V was clipped by 6 bases and J by 3 bases, with 9 bases between them. The CDR3 length is 12 residues. The CDR3 bases are TGTGCCAGCAGCAAACAGGGCTACGAGCAGTACGTC. It specifies CASSKQGYEQYV.

This chain joins TRBV10-1 and TRBJ2-7; possibly TRBD1 or TRBD2 for D (6 bases each). The CDR3 consists of 17 residues. Trimming took 6 bases from V and 6 from J, leaving 27 bases between them. CDR1 and CDR2 (germline): WNHNN, SYGVQD (reference sequence). The CDR3 sequence is CASRAGTSRLLPGEQYV. The CDR3 nucleotides are TGCGCCAGCAGGGCGGGGACATCGAGGCTCCTTCCTGGCGAGCAGTACGTC.

This clone occurred once. The J gene is TRBJ2-1, the V gene TRBV5-1; D possibly corresponds to TRBD2 (6 bases). The V end lost 4 bases, the J end lost 6 bases, and 14 bases lay between the germline ends. CDR3 size: 14 residues. CDR1 is SGHRS, CDR2 YFSETQ, per germline. CDR3 protein: CASSTGGSLNEQFF. The CDR3 DNA reads as TGCGCCAGCAGCACTGGGGGGAGCCTCAATGAGCAGTTCTTC. The complete variable domain, with remaining parts taken from reference TRBV5-1 and TRBJ2-1, reads KAGVTQTPRYLIKTRGQQVTLSCSPISGHRSVSWYQQTPGQGLQFLFEYFSETQRNKGNFPGRFSGRQFSNSRSEMNVSTLELGDSALYLCASSTGGSLNEQFFGPGTRLTVL.

V and J are TRBV7-2 and TRBJ1-2; D unresolved. V was cut by 3 bases and J by 8 bases, with 13 bases left in between. Germline CDR1 SGHTA, CDR2 FQGNSA. This CDR3 has 13 amino acids. CDR3 protein: CASSFSEGWGYTF. In DNA, the CDR3 is TGTGCCAGCAGCTTTTCGGAGGGTTGGGGCTACACCTTC.

The gene calls are TRBV15 and TRBJ1-1; TRBD1 matches at 11 bases. J gave up 0 bases and V 3 bases, and 3 bases lay outside the gene matches. Germline V gene sequence: CDR1 LNHNV, CDR2 YYDKDF (reference sequence). The CDR3 sequence is 16 residues long. The CDR3 loop is CATSSGQGAVNTEAFF. The DNA of the CDR3 is TGTGCCACCAGCAGCGGACAGGGGGCGGTGAACACTGAAGCTTTCTTT.

The chain employs TRBV12-3 or TRBV12-4 and TRBJ1-2; TRBD1 might be the D (6 bases). The CDR3 contains 13 residues. Trimming shortened V by 3 bases and J by 9 bases, and 14 bases separated the two germline ends. CDR3 nucleotide sequence: TGTGCCAGCAGTTTGGGGGCAGGGAATCGCTACACCTTC. Encoded protein: CASSLGAGNRYTF.

The rearrangement joins TRBV18 to TRBJ1-5; 12 bases agree with TRBD1. There are 15 residues in the CDR3. Germline V lookup: CDR1 KGHSH, CDR2 LQKENI. After removal of 5 bases from V and 5 bases from J, the junction contained 4 bases not matched to a gene. The CDR3 sequence: CASSGTGGLDQPQHF. In nucleotides, the CDR3 is TGTGCCAGCTCAGGGACAGGGGGCCTGGATCAGCCCCAGCATTTT. Complete variable domain (other parts from reference TRBV18 and TRBJ1-5): NAGVMQNPRHLVRRRGQEARLRCSPMKGHSHVYWYRQLPEEGLKFMVYLQKENIIDESGMPKERFSAEFPKEGPSILRIQQVVRGDSAAYFCASSGTGGLDQPQHFGDGTRLSIL.

V usage is TRBV30 and J usage is TRBJ1-1, with D unresolved. V lost 6 bases and J lost 4, with 12 bases in between. Germline CDR1 and CDR2: GTSNPN and SVGIG (reference sequence). The CDR3 loop spans 12 amino acids. In DNA, the CDR3 is TGTGCCTGTGCCTTAGGATCCACTGAAGCTTTCTTT. Amino acids: CACALGSTEAFF.

The chain uses TRBV5-1 and TRBJ2-6, with D possibly being TRBD2 (5 bases). Trimming shortened V by 1 base and J by 2 bases, and 7 bases separated the two germline ends. This CDR3 region has 15 residues. CDR1 is SGHRS and CDR2 is YFSETQ in the germline V gene. The CDR3 protein is CASSLSGAGANVLTF. CDR3 in DNA: TGCGCCAGCAGCTTGTCCGGGGCTGGGGCCAACGTCCTGACTTTC.

This clone appeared a single time. The chain combines TRBV18 with TRBJ1-1; unclear D gene. Trimming took 1 base from V and 5 from J, leaving 8 bases between them. The CDR3 runs to 13 residues. Germline-derived CDR1 and CDR2 are KGHSH and LQKENI. CDR3 sequence: CASSPLASTEAFF. Written as DNA, the CDR3 is TGTGCCAGCTCACCACTAGCGAGTACTGAAGCTTTCTTT.

This clone was seen a few times. This rearrangement joins TRBV9 to TRBJ1-6, with D perhaps matching TRBD1 (5 bases). With 3 bases removed from V and 1 base from J, the gap between germline ends came to 11 bases. This CDR3 contains 16 residues. Germline V gives CDR1 SGDLS, CDR2 YYNGEE. This CDR3 is CASSGGQGSYNSPLHF. Written as DNA, the CDR3 is TGTGCCAGCAGCGGGGGCCAGGGATCCTATAATTCACCCCTCCACTTT. Combining the CDR3 with reference TRBV9 and TRBJ1-6 gives the whole variable domain DSGVTQTPKHLITATGQRVTLRCSPRSGDLSVYWYQQSLDQGLQFLIQYYNGEERAKGNILERFSAQQFPDLHSELNLSSLELGDSALYFCASSGGQGSYNSPLHFGNGTRLTVT.

V and J are TRBV24-1 and TRBJ2-2; D might be TRBD1 (5 bases). With 0 bases removed from V and 1 base from J, the gap between germline ends came to 5 bases. This CDR3 has 15 residues. The germline gives CDR1 KGHDR, CDR2 SFDVKD. The CDR3 nucleotides are TGTGCCACCAGTGATTTGAGGGGGAACACCGGGGAGCTGTTTTTT. This encodes CATSDLRGNTGELFF.

The chain couples TRBV6-1 to TRBJ1-3; D remains unclear. This CDR3 is 13 amino acids long. Germline CDR1 reads MNHNS; CDR2 reads SASEGT. V was shortened by 1 base and J by 3 bases, with 4 bases between the two germline ends. Here the CDR3 DNA reads TGTGCCAGCAGTGAAGGGGGTGGAAACACCATATATTTT. Translated: CASSEGGGNTIYF.

The chain has TRBV18 and TRBJ1-1; TRBD1 might be the D (5 bases). Germline-derived CDR1 and CDR2 are KGHSH and LQKENI. The CDR3 contains 15 residues. The V gene lost 1 base and the J gene lost 5 bases, with 14 bases spanning the gap. CDR3: CASSPRPGLITEAFF. CDR3 sequence (DNA): TGTGCCAGCTCACCACGACCGGGACTAATAACTGAAGCTTTCTTT.

This clone was observed a handful of times. The CDR3: CASSLRKAGYTF. The CDR3 coding sequence is TGTGCCAGCAGTTTAAGGAAGGCTGGCTACACCTTC. The chain is built from TRBV12-3 or TRBV12-4 and TRBJ1-2, with no clear D. The germline V and J ends were trimmed by 2 bases and 7 bases, with 8 bases remaining between them. This CDR3 is 12 amino acids long.

The chain joins TRBV9 to TRBJ2-2; D remains unclear. The CDR3 sequence is 17 residues long. Per germline, CDR1 SGDLS and CDR2 YYNGEE. V shed 6 bases and J shed 4 bases, with 22 bases lying between them. The CDR3 DNA reads TGTGCCAGCAATGAGAATCGGGCCTTAAGAGGCACCGGGGAGCTGTTTTTT. Its protein product is CASNENRALRGTGELFF.

The chain recombines TRBV10-3 with TRBJ1-5; D gene unclear. The CDR3 length is 16 residues. The germline V gene has CDR1 ENHRY and CDR2 SYGVKD. V lost 6 bases, J lost 5 bases, and 20 bases lay in between. In DNA form, the CDR3 reads TGTGCCATCAGGGATCCGGCCTCGTCAGTGGATCAGCCCCAGCATTTT. Translation: CAIRDPASSVDQPQHF.

The rearrangement joins TRBV4-1 to TRBJ1-2; D call uncertain. V lost 4 bases, J lost 4 bases, and 10 bases lay in between. This CDR3 has 13 amino acids. Germline CDR1 MGHRA, CDR2 YSYEKL. The CDR3 DNA reads TGCGCCAGCAGCCGCCCTGACACCTATGGCTACACCTTC. Translating it yields CASSRPDTYGYTF.

The chain uses TRBV2 and TRBJ1-1; 7 bases match TRBD1. The CDR3 sequence is 15 residues long. The junction had 9 bases not matched to a gene; V was cut back by 7 bases and J by 1 base. Germline V lookup: CDR1 SNHLY, CDR2 FYNNEI. The CDR3 DNA follows: TGTGCCAGCACCCCCAGGGGACAGACGAACACTGAAGCTTTCTTT. Translated, it gives CASTPRGQTNTEAFF.

This chain uses TRBV7-2 with TRBJ2-3; no clear D gene. The CDR3 is 15 amino acids. The V end lost 3 bases, the J end lost 0 bases, and 10 bases lay between the germline ends. Germline loops: CDR1 SGHTA, CDR2 FQGNSA. The DNA for the CDR3 is TGTGCCAGCAGCTTCCAATGGGGTAGCACAGATACGCAGTATTTT. As protein: CASSFQWGSTDTQYF.